Following are 19 T cell receptor beta chains from one sample sequenced in a study of shared clonotypes between healthy human individuals. Measured with immunoSEQ multiplex PCR; TCRdb has only the in-frame clones, and not every one. The table shows some 2 million clones, with 85% to 95% occurring only once. The sample was naive CD4+ T cells sorted from blood. The subset is: CD45RA+ positively selected. The receptors stem from a man in his late teens or twenties in good health.

The rearrangement links TRBV7-9 to TRBJ1-1; tentatively, D is TRBD1 (6 bases). Trimming removed 0 bases from V and 1 base from J, with 12 bases in between. The CDR3 extends over 16 amino acids. The V gene's germline CDR1 is SEHNR and CDR2 FQNEAQ (reference sequence). As DNA, the CDR3 is TGTGCCAGCAGCTTAGCCGAGGGGGGTTGGAACACTGAAGCTTTCTTT. It specifies CASSLAEGGWNTEAFF.

For this clone: One end of the junction varies from germline; a read error may be responsible. This chain joins TRBV5-4 and TRBJ2-7; D is possibly TRBD1 (6 bases). The CDR3 runs 13 residues. CDR1 and CDR2 (germline): SGHNT, YYREEE (reference sequence). For the CDR3, the DNA is TGTGCCAGCACCCCGTCCCCAGGACAGCCCCTCCGCTTC. Amino acid sequence: CASTPSPGQPLRF.

Here the CDR3 DNA reads TGTGCCAGCAGCATACGTCGCATAGGGGCCTACAATGAGCAGTTCTTC. Protein: CASSIRRIGAYNEQFF. The chain has TRBV5-8 and TRBJ2-1; D is perhaps TRBD1 (5 bases). In germline, CDR1 is SGHTS, CDR2 YDEGEE. The CDR3 spans 16 residues. Trimming shortened V by 4 bases and J by 2 bases, and 16 bases separated the two germline ends.

V usage is TRBV7-9 and J usage is TRBJ2-5; D is ambiguous. V lost 2 bases and J lost 5, with 9 bases in between. Per germline, CDR1 SEHNR and CDR2 FQNEAQ (reference sequence). The CDR3 is 13 amino acids. The CDR3, as DNA: TGTGCCAGCAGCTTATCACCCATTGAGACCCAGTACTTC. This gives the protein CASSLSPIETQYF. Supplemented by reference TRBV7-9 and TRBJ2-5, the full variable domain reads DTGVSQNPRHKITKRGQNVTFRCDPISEHNRLYWYRQTLGQGPEFLTYFQNEAQLEKSRLLSDRFSAERPKGSFSTLEIQRTEQGDSAMYLCASSLSPIETQYFGPGTRLLVL.

A single count supports this clone. The gene calls are TRBV9 and TRBJ1-6; 12 bases are a match to TRBD1. The CDR3 sequence is 16 residues long. Germline V gene lookup returns CDR1 SGDLS and CDR2 YYNGEE. V lost 0 bases and J lost 10; bases outside the gene matches: 5. CDR3 sequence: CASSVAQGTGGSPLHF. CDR3 DNA sequence: TGTGCCAGCAGCGTAGCCCAGGGGACAGGGGGCTCACCCCTCCACTTT.

For the CDR3, the DNA is TGTGCCAGCAGTCCGGACTACCTTTTAGACAATGAGCAGTTCTTC. It specifies CASSPDYLLDNEQFF. The chain links TRBV6-6 to TRBJ2-1; D may be TRBD2 (6 bases). This CDR3 region has 15 residues. Germline V gene data show CDR1 as MNHNY and CDR2 as SVGAGI (reference sequence). Trimming took off 5 bases at V and 5 bases at J, with 16 bases between the two ends.

The DNA of the CDR3 is TGTGCCAGCAGTTCGGGGTTGGCGCAGTACTTC. Encoded protein: CASSSGLAQYF. This sequence joins TRBV27 and TRBJ2-7; a possible D gene is TRBD2 (5 bases). This CDR3 is 11 amino acids long. V was cut by 4 bases and J by 9 bases, with 10 bases left in between. CDR1 is MNHEY and CDR2 is SMNVEV in the germline V gene (reference sequence).

The rearrangement joins TRBV11-2 to TRBJ2-3, with D perhaps TRBD2 (7 bases). CDR3 length: 15 residues. Germline V CDR1 and CDR2: SGHAT, FQNNGV. Trimming took 4 bases from V and 6 from J, leaving 17 bases between them. The CDR3, as DNA: TGTGCCAGCAGCTACGGGAGGCAGGGGCTCGATACGCAGTATTTT. It translates to CASSYGRQGLDTQYF.

The rearrangement uses TRBV5-1 and TRBJ1-3; no clear D. Trimming left V 0 bases short and J 4 bases short, with 14 bases between. Per the germline V gene, CDR1 is SGHRS and CDR2 is YFSETQ. This CDR3 has 16 residues. CDR3: CASSLAGSSGGNTIYF. The DNA for the CDR3 is TGCGCCAGCAGCTTGGCCGGATCCTCTGGGGGAAACACCATATATTTT.

In this sample, this clone turned up once. The rearrangement uses TRBV12-5 and TRBJ2-7; no definite D call. V lost 4 bases and J 5 bases, leaving 9 bases between the germline ends. The CDR3 contains 12 residues. Per germline, CDR1 LGHNT and CDR2 FRNRAP. CDR3 sequence: CASGSGLDEQYF. The CDR3 DNA is TGTGCTAGTGGTTCCGGGCTAGACGAGCAGTACTTC.

The chain couples TRBV11-2 to TRBJ1-1; D is unresolved. The germline gives CDR1 SGHAT, CDR2 FQNNGV. V was shortened by 0 bases and J by 5 bases, with 19 bases between the two germline ends. The CDR3 has 17 amino acids. CDR3 sequence (DNA): TGTGCCAGCAGCTTAGATAATGGTGGTTTGAGGGAAACTGAAGCTTTCTTT. As protein: CASSLDNGGLRETEAFF.

V and J are TRBV11-2 and TRBJ2-1; 10 bases are a match to TRBD2. The CDR3 is 15 residues long. Trimming removed 3 bases from V and 7 bases from J; junction bases left unmatched: 6. Germline V gene sequence: CDR1 SGHAT, CDR2 FQNNGV. The CDR3 region is CASSFLLAGRNEQFF. CDR3 DNA sequence: TGTGCCAGCAGCTTTCTACTAGCGGGACGGAATGAGCAGTTCTTC. Variable domain in full (rest from reference TRBV11-2 and TRBJ2-1): EAGVAQSPRYKIIEKRQSVAFWCNPISGHATLYWYQQILGQGPKLLIQFQNNGVVDDSQLPKDRFSAERLKGVDSTLKIQPAKLEDSAVYLCASSFLLAGRNEQFFGPGTRLTVL.

This sequence joins TRBV11-2 and TRBJ1-4, with D maybe TRBD1 (6 bases). The CDR3 totals 15 residues. V gave up 5 bases and J gave up 7 bases, with 17 bases separating them. Per germline, CDR1 SGHAT and CDR2 FQNNGV. The CDR3 spells CASSLRHGGREKLFF. Here the CDR3 DNA reads TGTGCCAGCAGCCTCCGACACGGGGGGCGTGAAAAACTGTTTTTT.

The chain recombines TRBV29-1 with TRBJ2-5; TRBD2 agrees at 9 bases. The V gene end was trimmed by 6 bases and the J gene end by 5 bases; junction bases not matched to a gene: 22. CDR1 is SQVTM and CDR2 is ANQGSEA in the germline V gene. CDR3 length: 18 amino acids. CDR3 coding DNA: TGCAGCGTCGATCAGCCCCTGAGGAGGCGGGGGGGCCTTGAGACCCAGTACTTC. As protein: CSVDQPLRRRGGLETQYF. The full variable domain, completed using reference TRBV29-1 and TRBJ2-5, is SAVISQKPSRDICQRGTSLTIQCQVDSQVTMMFWYRQQPGQSLTLIATANQGSEATYESGFVIDKFPISRPNLTFSTLTVSNMSPEDSSIYLCSVDQPLRRRGGLETQYFGPGTRLLVL.

This CDR3 reads CASWAGGTEAFF. CDR3 coding DNA: TGCGCCAGCTGGGCGGGGGGCACTGAAGCTTTCTTT. The chain joins TRBV10-2 to TRBJ1-1; TRBD1 is a possible D gene (5 bases). Germline CDR1 WSHSY, CDR2 SAAADI. V was clipped by 8 bases and J by 4 bases, with 11 bases between them. The CDR3 totals 12 residues.

This chain links TRBV7-2 with TRBJ1-1; tentative D call: TRBD1 (5 bases). V gave up 8 bases and J gave up 6 bases, with 13 bases separating them. The CDR3 spans 12 residues. Germline V gene data show CDR1 as SGHTA and CDR2 as FQGNSA. In DNA form, the CDR3 reads TGTGCCAGCTTTCGGGGCAGGGCTGAAGCTTTCTTT. Residues: CASFRGRAEAFF.

The J gene is TRBJ2-2, the V gene TRBV25-1, with a weak D call TRBD1 (5 bases). Trimming shortened V by 6 bases and J by 2 bases, and 7 bases separated the two germline ends. From germline, CDR1 is MGHDK and CDR2 SYGVNS. The CDR3 is 13 amino acids. The CDR3 DNA sequence: TGTGCCAGCAGCGACAGCAACACCGGGGAGCTGTTTTTT. Amino acid sequence: CASSDSNTGELFF.

This rearrangement joins TRBV9 to TRBJ1-2; TRBD1 is a possible D gene (5 bases). Trimming took 2 bases from V and 6 from J, leaving 17 bases between them. The CDR3 runs 15 residues. Looked up from germline, CDR1 is SGDLS and CDR2 is YYNGEE. Here the CDR3 DNA reads TGTGCCAGCAGCGTGCCTTCGACAGTCCATGATGGCTACACCTTC. Protein: CASSVPSTVHDGYTF.

This clone was picked up a small number of times. The chain joins TRBV5-5 to TRBJ1-5; D call uncertain. This CDR3 has 14 residues. V shed 0 bases and J shed 5 bases, with 9 bases lying between them. Germline V gives CDR1 SGHKS, CDR2 YYEKEE (reference sequence). CDR3: CASSLGPADQPQHF. The CDR3 region has the DNA TGTGCCAGCAGCTTGGGGCCTGCCGATCAGCCCCAGCATTTT.